The next 32 T cell receptor beta chains were all read from a single sample in a study of T-cell memory formation after mild COVID-19. TCRdb re-called the 5' RACE reads with MiXCR, one entry per CDR3 protein. The sample lists fewer than 700,000 distinct CDR3 sequences, roughly 18% seen once, with 12% in the top ten. The sequenced sample was PBMCs or a T cell subset sorted from them (not recorded which). Source of these receptors: an adult woman who had mild COVID-19 (a few samples of this study predate the infection). Cell type and time point are not known.

The chain has TRBV18 and TRBJ1-5; D unclear. The CDR3 consists of 14 residues. V lost 4 bases, J lost 3 bases, and 10 bases lay in between. The germline gives CDR1 KGHSH, CDR2 LQKENI. Here the CDR3 reads CASSRSGDNQPQHF. Here the CDR3 DNA reads TGTGCCAGCTCACGAAGCGGGGACAATCAGCCCCAGCATTTT.

V usage is TRBV5-5 and J usage is TRBJ1-5; TRBD1 is a possible D gene (6 bases). The CDR3 contains 14 residues. Trimming took 4 bases from V and 7 from J, leaving 15 bases between them. Germline CDR1 is SGHKS and CDR2 is YYEKEE (reference sequence). The CDR3 spells CASSATGITQPQHF. CDR3 in DNA: TGTGCCAGCAGCGCTACAGGGATAACACAGCCCCAGCATTTT.

Note on this clonotype: Sequence at one end of the junction differs from germline and may be a read error. The chain carries TRBV12-3 or TRBV12-4 and TRBJ2-7; D is perhaps TRBD2 (6 bases). The CDR3 consists of 13 residues. DNA of the CDR3: TGTGCCAGCCGACTCATAAGATCGGGAGCGGTTGACTTC. Translated, it gives CASRLIRSGAVDF.

The chain couples TRBV6-2 or TRBV6-3 to TRBJ1-5, with D possibly being TRBD1 (6 bases). In germline, CDR1 is MNHEY, CDR2 SVGEGT. CDR3 length: 16 amino acids. The V end was cut by 6 bases, the J end by 0 bases, with 15 bases between. Written as DNA, the CDR3 is TGTGCCAGCAGAACAGGGAGGGCTTATAGCAATCAGCCCCAGCATTTT. Its translation is CASRTGRAYSNQPQHF.

The chain employs TRBV18 and TRBJ2-1; 8 bases are shared with TRBD1. In germline, CDR1 is KGHSH, CDR2 LQKENI. The junction had 9 bases not matched to a gene; V was cut back by 6 bases and J by 5 bases. The CDR3 runs 15 residues. The chain's CDR3 is CASSTGTGFNNEQFF. In DNA form, the CDR3 reads TGTGCCAGCTCTACCGGGACAGGTTTTAACAATGAGCAGTTCTTC. Using reference TRBV18 and TRBJ2-1 for the parts outside the CDR3, the full variable domain is NAGVMQNPRHLVRRRGQEARLRCSPMKGHSHVYWYRQLPEEGLKFMVYLQKENIIDESGMPKERFSAEFPKEGPSILRIQQVVRGDSAAYFCASSTGTGFNNEQFFGPGTRLTVL.

The chain couples TRBV9 to TRBJ2-1; 8 bases are a match to TRBD1. J was trimmed by 7 bases and V by 6 bases; bases with no gene match: 6. The CDR3 is 13 residues long. Per the germline V gene, CDR1 is SGDLS and CDR2 is YYNGEE. The CDR3 is CASNDNRGNEQFF. The CDR3, as DNA: TGTGCCAGCAACGATAACAGGGGGAATGAGCAGTTCTTC.

V is TRBV20-1 and J is TRBJ2-5; the D gene is possibly TRBD1 (5 bases). The V gene lost 1 base and the J gene lost 4 bases, with 22 bases spanning the gap. This CDR3 has 17 residues. Germline loops: CDR1 DFQATT, CDR2 SNEGSKA (reference sequence). The CDR3 loop reads CSARAPLGWGMGETQYF. CDR3 nucleotides: TGCAGTGCTAGAGCGCCATTAGGATGGGGCATGGGAGAGACCCAGTACTTC.

In its sample, this clonotype was seen a few times. The gene calls are TRBV5-1 and TRBJ2-7; D is possibly TRBD2 (7 bases). The CDR3 contains 15 residues. Deletions cut 0 bases from V and 4 bases from J, with 14 bases between. The germline V gene has CDR1 SGHRS and CDR2 YFSETQ. The CDR3 DNA reads as TGCGCCAGCAGCTTGGTGGGGGGGACACTTTACGAGCAGTACTTC. Translated: CASSLVGGTLYEQYF.

A few counts support this clonotype. The V call is TRBV5-6, the J call TRBJ2-1, with 7 bases aligning to TRBD2. The CDR3 has 12 amino acids. V lost 4 bases, J lost 15 bases, and 10 bases stayed unmatched. Germline lookup yields CDR1 SGHDT and CDR2 YYEEEE. CDR3 region: CASSRRTSFPFF. The CDR3 region has the DNA TGTGCCAGCAGCCGACGGACTAGTTTTCCGTTCTTC.

The rearrangement uses TRBV4-1 and TRBJ2-7, with 8 bases that match TRBD1. V shed 3 bases, J shed 0 bases, and the junction held 7 bases outside the gene matches. The CDR3 totals 16 residues. CDR1 is MGHRA and CDR2 is YSYEKL in the germline V gene. The CDR3 protein is CASSQTPGQDSYEQYF. The DNA for the CDR3 is TGCGCCAGCAGCCAGACACCGGGACAGGACTCCTACGAGCAGTACTTC.

The CDR3 DNA reads TGTGCCACCAGGGGACCCGAGAGGACCCAGTACTTC. Amino acid sequence: CATRGPERTQYF. The V call is TRBV24-1, the J call TRBJ2-5; D might be TRBD1 or TRBD2, each matching 5 bases. Trimming stripped 7 bases from V and 7 bases from J, with 12 bases between. Germline V lookup: CDR1 KGHDR, CDR2 SFDVKD. CDR3 length: 12 amino acids.

This clonotype has at least ten counts. This chain uses TRBV12-3 or TRBV12-4 with TRBJ2-1, with 8 bases matching TRBD2. The length of the CDR3 is 17 residues. V shed 6 bases and J 2 bases; nucleotides not matched to a gene: 12. CDR3 bases: TGTGCCAGCAGCCCGCCGGTGCGGGAGGTCGCCTACAATGAGCAGTTCTTC. Translating gives CASSPPVREVAYNEQFF.

The rearrangement joins TRBV6-2 or TRBV6-3 to TRBJ2-7, with a weak D call TRBD1 (5 bases). The CDR3 runs to 12 residues. Germline CDR1 and CDR2: MNHEY and SVGEGT. V lost 3 bases to trimming and J lost 3 bases, with 6 bases between them. The CDR3 bases are TGTGCCAGCAGTTATGACAGCTACGAGCAGTACTTC. Protein: CASSYDSYEQYF.

This clonotype was detected only a few times. The chain links TRBV4-3 to TRBJ2-3; 12 bases fit TRBD2. Germline V gene lookup returns CDR1 LGHNA and CDR2 YSLEER. After removal of 0 bases from V and 5 bases from J, the junction contained 18 bases not matched to a gene. This CDR3 region has 21 residues. CDR3 sequence: CASSQEWGRTSGIVRGDTQYF. For the CDR3, the DNA is TGCGCCAGCAGCCAAGAATGGGGCAGGACTAGCGGGATCGTTCGTGGAGATACGCAGTATTTT.

A few counts support this clonotype. This chain uses TRBV7-9 with TRBJ1-1; possible D gene TRBD1, 6 bases. V was clipped by 4 bases and J by 1 base, with 13 bases between them. This CDR3 has 15 residues. CDR1 and CDR2 (germline): SEHNR, FQNEAQ (reference sequence). The CDR3 sequence: CASSSGGRPNTEAFF. CDR3 sequence (DNA): TGTGCCAGCAGCTCTGGGGGGCGCCCGAACACTGAAGCTTTCTTT. Together with reference TRBV7-9 and TRBJ1-1, the CDR3 gives the full variable domain: DTGVSQNPRHKITKRGQNVTFRCDPISEHNRLYWYRQTLGQGPEFLTYFQNEAQLEKSRLLSDRFSAERPKGSFSTLEIQRTEQGDSAMYLCASSSGGRPNTEAFFGQGTRLTVV.

The J gene is TRBJ1-5, the V gene TRBV6-6, with no clear D. Trimming took 5 bases from V and 2 from J, leaving 13 bases between them. CDR3 length: 15 residues. The germline V gene encodes CDR1 MNHNY and CDR2 SVGAGI (reference sequence). Here the CDR3 DNA reads TGTGCCAGCAGTACCGGGGAATATCGCAATCAGCCCCAGCATTTT. It yields the protein CASSTGEYRNQPQHF.

This clonotype was detected many times. J is TRBJ2-7 and V is TRBV5-1; TRBD2 matches at 15 bases. The CDR3 sequence is 14 residues long. Trimming at V came to 4 bases and at J to 12 bases, leaving 8 bases not matched to a gene. Germline CDR1 SGHRS, CDR2 YFSETQ. The CDR3 region is CASSDGLAGGPGYF. The CDR3, as DNA: TGCGCCAGCAGCGACGGACTAGCGGGAGGGCCCGGGTACTTC. The whole variable domain, filled in from reference TRBV5-1 and TRBJ2-7, reads KAGVTQTPRYLIKTRGQQVTLSCSPISGHRSVSWYQQTPGQGLQFLFEYFSETQRNKGNFPGRFSGRQFSNSRSEMNVSTLELGDSALYLCASSDGLAGGPGYFGPGTRLTVT.

This clonotype occurred a few times. This chain joins TRBV20-1 and TRBJ2-2; a weak D match, TRBD2 (6 bases). Germline assignment: CDR1 DFQATT and CDR2 SNEGSKA (reference sequence). The CDR3 totals 12 residues. Trimming removed 3 bases from V and 5 bases from J, with 7 bases in between. CDR3 nucleotides: TGCAGTGCTAGTGCGGGGACCGGGGAGCTGTTTTTT. Translating it yields CSASAGTGELFF.

The rearrangement uses TRBV10-3 and TRBJ1-2; weak D call: TRBD1 (5 bases). This CDR3 has 15 amino acids. V shed 4 bases and J shed 2 bases, with 14 bases lying between them. Germline V gene data show CDR1 as ENHRY and CDR2 as SYGVKD. CDR3 loop: CAISGGEYQNYGYTF. For the CDR3, the DNA is TGTGCCATCAGTGGGGGCGAATACCAAAACTATGGCTACACCTTC.

The rearrangement uses TRBV29-1 and TRBJ2-5; D is ambiguous. V lost 6 bases and J 3 bases, leaving 14 bases between the germline ends. Germline-derived CDR1 and CDR2 are SQVTM and ANQGSEA. This CDR3 has 13 residues. As DNA, the CDR3 is TGCAGCGTCGGTCCTGTGGTGGAAGAGACCCAGTACTTC. It translates to CSVGPVVEETQYF.

J is TRBJ1-2 and V is TRBV25-1, with D uncertain. This CDR3 is 13 amino acids long. Germline assignment: CDR1 MGHDK and CDR2 SYGVNS. The V gene lost 2 bases and the J gene lost 5 bases, with 9 bases spanning the gap. CDR3 in DNA: TGTGCCAGCAGTGAACGGCGGGGTTATGGCTACACCTTC. Translating gives CASSERRGYGYTF.

This rearrangement joins TRBV12-3 or TRBV12-4 to TRBJ2-1, with 8 nucleotides matching TRBD2. This CDR3 has 15 amino acids. The ends lost 6 bases at V and 7 bases at J; junction bases unmatched: 11. This chain's CDR3 is CASSQGLGKDNEQFF. The CDR3 DNA reads as TGTGCCAGCAGCCAGGGACTAGGGAAGGATAATGAGCAGTTCTTC.

This sequence joins TRBV20-1 and TRBJ2-7; D may be TRBD1 (6 bases). The CDR3 consists of 15 residues. The V end lost 0 bases, the J end lost 6 bases, and 18 bases lay between the germline ends. Germline V gene sequence: CDR1 DFQATT, CDR2 SNEGSKA (reference sequence). The CDR3 coding sequence is TGCAGTGCTAGAGATCCGGGGACAAGCCCCGCCGAGCAGTACTTC. Amino acids: CSARDPGTSPAEQYF.

The chain has TRBV12-3 or TRBV12-4 and TRBJ1-3, with TRBD1 matching 7 bases. The junction had 5 bases not matched to a gene; V was cut back by 3 bases and J by 0 bases. This CDR3 is 16 amino acids long. CDR3: CASSFQGQSSGNTIYF. CDR3 coding DNA: TGTGCCAGCAGTTTTCAGGGACAGTCCTCTGGAAACACCATATATTTT.

This clonotype was counted a few times. The J gene is TRBJ2-1, the V gene TRBV20-1; TRBD2 agrees at 14 bases. The CDR3 spans 18 residues. The V gene end was trimmed by 6 bases and the J gene end by 3 bases; junction bases not matched to a gene: 13. Germline assignment: CDR1 DFQATT and CDR2 SNEGSKA (reference sequence). CDR3 in amino acids: CSASRLAGGPGGYNEQFF. The CDR3 coding sequence is TGCAGTGCGTCTCGACTAGCGGGGGGGCCAGGGGGCTACAATGAGCAGTTCTTC.

The V gene is TRBV14, the J gene TRBJ2-1, with TRBD2 as a possible D gene (5 bases). Trimming removed 1 base from V and 9 bases from J, with 10 bases in between. Germline CDR1 is SGHDN and CDR2 is FVKESK. The CDR3 consists of 13 residues. This CDR3 reads CASSQVRRGEQFF. The CDR3 nucleotides read TGTGCCAGCAGCCAAGTCCGCCGGGGTGAGCAGTTCTTC.

This sequence joins TRBV24-1 and TRBJ2-4; TRBD2 might be the D (6 bases). Trimming removed 3 bases from V and 0 bases from J, with 11 bases in between. This CDR3 is built from 16 residues. Germline lookup yields CDR1 KGHDR and CDR2 SFDVKD. CDR3 sequence (DNA): TGTGCCACCAGTGATAGCGGGTCCATAGCCAAAAACATTCAGTACTTC. Its protein product is CATSDSGSIAKNIQYF.

This clonotype has ten or more counts. V is TRBV7-2 and J is TRBJ2-1; 10 bases agree with TRBD2. This CDR3 is built from 15 residues. The germline CDR1 and CDR2 sequences are SGHTA and FQGNSA. The ends lost 3 bases at V and 4 bases at J; junction bases unmatched: 3. CDR3 nucleotide sequence: TGTGCCAGCAGCTTGACTAGCGGGCGTTACAATGAGCAGTTCTTC. Protein: CASSLTSGRYNEQFF.

This clonotype was picked up many times. J is TRBJ1-1 and V is TRBV24-1, with D possibly matching TRBD1 (6 bases). Trimming pared 4 bases from V and 11 bases from J, leaving 16 bases between. There are 13 residues in the CDR3. Germline V lookup: CDR1 KGHDR, CDR2 SFDVKD. CDR3 amino acids: CATSEPTGFRAFF. The CDR3 DNA is TGTGCCACCAGTGAGCCTACAGGGTTTCGGGCTTTCTTT.

The J gene is TRBJ2-7, the V gene TRBV2; TRBD2 matches at 9 bases. V gave up 2 bases and J gave up 5 bases; unmatched junction bases: 10. Germline V lookup: CDR1 SNHLY, CDR2 FYNNEI. This CDR3 contains 16 residues. CDR3 DNA: TGTGCCAGCAGTGAACTTCTTCTAGCGGGGAACCACGAGCAGTACTTC. It translates to CASSELLLAGNHEQYF.

This chain links TRBV7-2 with TRBJ1-5; D remains ambiguous. From germline, CDR1 is SGHTA and CDR2 FQGNSA. V was cut by 1 base and J by 6 bases, with 7 bases left in between. The CDR3 has 13 amino acids. DNA of the CDR3: TGTGCCAGCAGCTTAGGTTCGCCTCAGCCCCAGCATTTT. Its translation is CASSLGSPQPQHF.

This clonotype was counted many times. J is TRBJ2-7 and V is TRBV4-3, with TRBD1 as a possible D gene (5 bases). The CDR3 runs to 15 residues. CDR1 and CDR2 from the germline V gene are LGHNA and YSLEER. Trimming stripped 0 bases from V and 2 bases from J, with 11 bases between. The CDR3 sequence is CASSQEYSGTYEQYF. As DNA, the CDR3 is TGCGCCAGCAGCCAAGAGTACTCAGGGACCTACGAGCAGTACTTC.